The 5 T cell receptor beta chains below come from one sample, sequenced in a study of cytomegalovirus exposure and HLA in healthy donors. PCR involved 60 Vbeta and 13 Jbeta primers. The method was immunoSEQ multiplex PCR; TCRdb's version includes in-frame clones alone and lacks a portion of them. This table has more than 150,000 clones, 70% to 90% appearing once. Sequencing was done on a sample of PBMCs. These receptors all come from a woman aged 25 to 39 in good health and CMV-seronegative.

J is TRBJ2-3 and V is TRBV27, with D uncertain. Per germline, CDR1 MNHEY and CDR2 SMNVEV (reference sequence). V dropped 0 bases and J dropped 1 base, with 8 bases sitting between them. The CDR3 runs 15 residues. CDR3 sequence (DNA): TGTGCCAGCAGTTTATCGTTTCTAGGCACAGATACGCAGTATTTT. Amino acid sequence: CASSLSFLGTDTQYF.

The sample holds a few counts of this clone. The chain carries TRBV18 and TRBJ2-7; 9 bases are shared with TRBD2. With V trimmed by 6 bases and J by 4 bases, 10 bases remained unmatched. The germline gives CDR1 KGHSH, CDR2 LQKENI. There are 15 residues in the CDR3. The CDR3 loop is CASSNPLAGTYEQYF. CDR3 nucleotides: TGTGCCAGCTCCAACCCCCTAGCGGGGACTTACGAGCAGTACTTC.

CDR3 in DNA: TGTGCCAGCAGTTACTCGACAGGGTACGAGCAGTACTTC. Protein: CASSYSTGYEQYF. J is TRBJ2-7 and V is TRBV6-6; 7 bases line up with TRBD1. This CDR3 has 13 amino acids. The germline CDR1 and CDR2 sequences are MNHNY and SVGAGI (reference sequence). The ends lost 0 bases at V and 4 bases at J; junction bases unmatched: 0.

The chain employs TRBV6-1 and TRBJ2-3; D possibly corresponds to TRBD2 (6 bases). V shed 4 bases and J shed 6 bases, with 11 bases lying between them. The CDR3 loop spans 13 amino acids. Per germline, CDR1 MNHNS and CDR2 SASEGT. The CDR3 loop is CASSVIGTDTQYF. The DNA of the CDR3 is TGTGCCAGCAGTGTTATCGGGACTGATACGCAGTATTTT.

The chain recombines TRBV14 with TRBJ1-6; possibly TRBD1 for D (5 bases). This CDR3 has 16 amino acids. CDR1 and CDR2 (germline): SGHDN, FVKESK. Trimming took 0 bases from V and 7 from J, leaving 13 bases between them. The CDR3: CASSQDPRVPNSPLHF. For the CDR3, the DNA is TGTGCCAGCAGCCAAGACCCCAGGGTTCCAAATTCACCCCTCCACTTT.